The following is a TCR beta chain sequence with its context. The sample originates from a study of T-cell reconstitution after alpha-beta-depleted transplantation in children. The germline gives CDR1 DFQATT, CDR2 SNEGSKA (reference sequence). Germline trimming cut 6 bases from V and 4 bases from J; bases unmatched to any gene: 6. This CDR3 has 13 residues. Preparation of the TCRbeta library involved a method that used unique molecular identifiers. TCRdb redid the calling of the PCR reads with MiXCR, one entry per CDR3 protein. The data show approximately 240,000 distinct CDR3 sequences, around 10% seen once.

This specimen consisted of PBMCs from the stem cell graft donor, obtained from the stem cell graft. The chain is built from TRBV20-1 and TRBJ1-2; 9 positions agree with TRBD1. This clonotype was obtained from a human donor who donated a stem cell graft to a child with acute lymphoblastic leukemia. The CDR3 nucleotides read TGCAGTGCCCTGGGACAGGGAATCTATGGCTACACCTTC. It codes for CSALGQGIYGYTF.